The rows below give T cell receptor beta chains drawn from one sample of a study of CD8 T cells in Susac syndrome. TCRdb recomputed calls from the immunoSEQ multiplex PCR reads with MiXCR, one row per CDR3 protein. Counted here are under 150,000 distinct CDR3 sequences, under 97% occurring once; the ten biggest clones make up roughly 0.084%. Input material: CD4+ T cells from PBMCs. The source of these receptors is a human donor with Susac syndrome. Both conserved end residues are part of each CDR3. A D gene is named only where the DNA matches it firmly.

v_gene	j_gene	d_gene	CDR3aa
TRBV12-3/TRBV12-4	TRBJ2-7	TRBD2	CASSPGGGMEQYF
TRBV19	TRBJ1-2	.	CASSTLPTPGSDYGYTF
TRBV7-2	TRBJ2-5	TRBD2	CASSISGTRGEETQYF
TRBV5-1	TRBJ2-1	TRBD2	CASSLAVTSGTEQFF
TRBV28	TRBJ2-7	.	CASSLRLEQYF
TRBV18	TRBJ2-1	.	CASSLGSGLTHNEQFF
TRBV7-9	TRBJ2-7	.	CASSLDWGQYF
TRBV5-4	TRBJ2-3	.	CASSLAGGDTQYF
TRBV7-9	TRBJ1-5	.	CASSPDGPTGPQHF
TRBV12-3/TRBV12-4	TRBJ2-2	TRBD2	CASRSPRGVGGELFF
TRBV11-2	TRBJ2-1	.	CASSPPSYNEQFF
TRBV4-1	TRBJ1-6	.	CASSQEFTENSPLHF
TRBV20-1	TRBJ2-7	TRBD1	CSAGQGYEQYF
TRBV10-3	TRBJ2-1	.	CAISGNNNEQFF
TRBV11-2	TRBJ2-1	TRBD2	CASSPGAGVRNEQFF
TRBV28	TRBJ1-1	TRBD1	CASSLAGTGAFF
TRBV12-3/TRBV12-4	TRBJ2-6	.	CASSRTGTSGANVLTF
TRBV5-1	TRBJ1-1	.	CASSRIRTDTEAFF
TRBV4-1	TRBJ2-7	TRBD2	CASSRLVEGLAGAYEQYF
TRBV7-2	TRBJ2-1	TRBD2	CASSHLAGPQFF
TRBV2	TRBJ2-3	.	CASSRDSGTDTQYF
TRBV20-1	TRBJ1-5	TRBD1	CSATNTGAGDQPQHF
TRBV4-1	TRBJ2-1	TRBD2	CASSQDIGTSGRPQFF
TRBV2	TRBJ2-3	.	CASSEALDYHSTDTQYF
TRBV27	TRBJ1-5	.	CASRPEYSNQPQHF
TRBV4-1	TRBJ2-1	.	CASSQGVSVYNEQFF
TRBV29-1	TRBJ2-4	TRBD1	CSVEAGGIWAKNIQYF
TRBV2	TRBJ1-1	.	CASSEGLNTEAFF
TRBV7-3	TRBJ1-5	.	CASSGGPNQPQHF
TRBV4-2	TRBJ1-4	.	CASSSQADRKKLFF
TRBV7-2	TRBJ2-1	TRBD1	CASSSLGQGRSRQFF
TRBV7-2	TRBJ2-3	.	CASSPIMTDTQYF
TRBV6-2/TRBV6-3	TRBJ2-7	TRBD2	CASSPRTSGGSVSYEQYF
TRBV6-5	TRBJ1-5	.	CASSYSSGNQPQHF
TRBV4-1	TRBJ2-3	.	CASSQEGLISTDTQYF
TRBV20-1	TRBJ2-7	TRBD2	CSARGASGSLWRYEQYF
TRBV4-1	TRBJ2-7	.	CASSRAGGEQYF